Shown below are 8 T cell receptor beta chains from a single sample sequenced in a study of cytomegalovirus exposure and HLA in healthy donors. With 60 Vbeta and 13 Jbeta primers, the PCR was carried out. The table came from immunoSEQ multiplex PCR; TCRdb's copy has only in-frame clones and leaves some out. This table has fewer than 90,000 clones, roughly three quarters appearing once. The sequenced sample consisted of PBMCs. Every receptor here comes from a woman between 40 and 55 years old in good health and CMV-seropositive.

The chain recombines TRBV29-1 with TRBJ1-1; D gene ambiguous. CDR1 is SQVTM and CDR2 is ANQGSEA in the germline V gene. Trimming pared 3 bases from V and 11 bases from J, leaving 7 bases between. The CDR3 spans 9 residues. CDR3 sequence reads: CSVDTGAFF. In nucleotides, the CDR3 is TGCAGCGTTGATACGGGGGCTTTCTTT.

This chain uses TRBV5-6 with TRBJ2-6; 7 bases are a match to TRBD1. CDR1 SGHDT and CDR2 YYEEEE come from the germline V gene. V lost 1 base to trimming and J lost 0 bases; unmatched junction nucleotides: 4. This CDR3 comprises 17 residues. CDR3 loop: CASSLWDRPSGANVLTF. As DNA, the CDR3 is TGTGCCAGCAGCTTGTGGGACAGACCCTCTGGGGCCAACGTCCTGACTTTC. The variable domain in full, with the rest retrieved from reference TRBV5-6 and TRBJ2-6, is DAGVTQSPTHLIKTRGQQVTLRCSPKSGHDTVSWYQQALGQGPQFIFQYYEEEERQRGNFPDRFSGHQFPNYSSELNVNALLLGDSALYLCASSLWDRPSGANVLTFGAGSRLTVL.

CDR3 sequence: CASSLMGGSFSYGYTF. The CDR3 DNA follows: TGTGCCAGCAGCTTAATGGGGGGATCATTCTCCTATGGCTACACCTTC. The chain uses TRBV7-8 and TRBJ1-2; tentative D call: TRBD1 (5 bases). This CDR3 has 16 residues. CDR1 SGHVS and CDR2 FQNEAQ come from the germline V gene. Deletions cut 2 bases from V and 4 bases from J, with 17 bases between.

A single count supports this clone. The CDR3 sequence is CATSPGGLQGGYEQYF. The CDR3 DNA is TGTGCCACCAGCCCGGGGGGACTCCAGGGTGGGTACGAGCAGTACTTC. V is TRBV15 and J is TRBJ2-7; 7 bases map to TRBD2. The V and J ends lost 5 bases and 4 bases, in that order; junction bases with no gene match: 14. Germline CDR1 reads LNHNV; CDR2 reads YYDKDF (reference sequence). The CDR3 has 16 residues.

This rearrangement joins TRBV4-1 to TRBJ2-7; 7 bases line up with TRBD1. The junction had 6 bases not matched to a gene; V was cut back by 4 bases and J by 0 bases. The germline CDR1 and CDR2 sequences are MGHRA and YSYEKL. The CDR3 is made up of 15 amino acids. CDR3 DNA: TGCGCCAGCAGCCCACGACAGGGAGACTCCTACGAGCAGTACTTC. It encodes CASSPRQGDSYEQYF.

The chain employs TRBV6-5 and TRBJ2-5; D ambiguous. Matching the DNA end better, TRBJ2-7 makes the J call doubtful. The CDR3 sequence is 11 residues long. CDR1 and CDR2 (germline): MNHEY, SVGAGI. The DNA of the CDR3 is TGTGCCAGCAGGGCAGGTTACGAGCAGTACTTC. This gives the protein CASRAGYEQYF.

This clone showed up just a few times. CDR3 protein: CASRPSGGGSEQYF. CDR3 in DNA: TGTGCCAGTAGGCCATCGGGAGGGGGTAGCGAGCAGTACTTC. This chain links TRBV19 with TRBJ2-7; the match to TRBD2 covers 8 bases. The V gene end was trimmed by 6 bases and the J gene end by 6 bases; junction bases not matched to a gene: 10. This CDR3 has 14 amino acids. Germline V gene lookup returns CDR1 LNHDA and CDR2 SQIVND (reference sequence).

V usage is TRBV7-9 and J usage is TRBJ1-5; 11 bases line up with TRBD1. The CDR3 is made up of 15 amino acids. Germline-derived CDR1 and CDR2 are SEHNR and FQNEAQ (reference sequence). After removal of 6 bases from V and 7 bases from J, the junction contained 8 bases not matched to a gene. The CDR3 spells CASSLGQGAGQPQHF. In DNA, the CDR3 is TGTGCCAGCAGTCTTGGACAGGGGGCCGGGCAGCCCCAGCATTTT.